The subject of this entry is one T cell receptor beta chain. Its antigen is unknown. This CDR3 is built from 12 residues. CDR1 is SEHNR, CDR2 FQNEAQ, per germline (reference sequence). The V end was cut by 4 bases, the J end by 5 bases, with 8 bases between. Each of the donors was a healthy adult who was HIV-negative and had not had a recent acute infection or vaccination. The repertoire was sequenced with immunoSEQ multiplex PCR; TCRdb's copy has only in-frame clones and lacks some. Of roughly 2.4 million clones listed, 90% to 97% were seen once; the top ten hold roughly 0.13%. This record belongs to a study of shared clonotypes between healthy human individuals. Findings and limits, study-wide: The four-donor shared clonotypes exceeded non-shared clonotypes in generation probability, with non-shared ones scoring lower.

The rearrangement links TRBV7-9 to TRBJ1-1, with D perhaps TRBD1 (6 bases). The sequence was collected from a man aged 18 to 35 in good health. Sequenced sample: naive CD4+ T cells sorted from blood. Stated subset: CD45RA+ positively selected. CDR3 coding DNA: TGTGCCAGCAGCTCAGGGGAAACTGAAGCTTTCTTT. Amino acids: CASSSGETEAFF.